This T cell receptor beta chain was identified in a study of shared clonotypes between healthy human individuals. The CDR3 runs 15 residues. Germline V gives CDR1 SGHAT, CDR2 FQNNGV. V was clipped by 1 base and J by 2 bases, with 12 bases between them. Repertoires were generated with immunoSEQ multiplex PCR, while TCRdb's copy carries only in-frame clones and drops some. The sample yields 1,500,000 or so clones, 97% to 99% seen once. Specimen: naive CD4+ T cells sorted from blood. Subset noted: CD45RA+ positively selected. This sequence joins TRBV11-2 and TRBJ2-7; D is undetermined. This clonotype was sampled from a man aged 25 to 40 in good health. CDR3: CASSLVVGRAYEQYF. The CDR3 DNA sequence: TGTGCCAGCAGCTTAGTTGTTGGCAGAGCCTACGAGCAGTACTTC.